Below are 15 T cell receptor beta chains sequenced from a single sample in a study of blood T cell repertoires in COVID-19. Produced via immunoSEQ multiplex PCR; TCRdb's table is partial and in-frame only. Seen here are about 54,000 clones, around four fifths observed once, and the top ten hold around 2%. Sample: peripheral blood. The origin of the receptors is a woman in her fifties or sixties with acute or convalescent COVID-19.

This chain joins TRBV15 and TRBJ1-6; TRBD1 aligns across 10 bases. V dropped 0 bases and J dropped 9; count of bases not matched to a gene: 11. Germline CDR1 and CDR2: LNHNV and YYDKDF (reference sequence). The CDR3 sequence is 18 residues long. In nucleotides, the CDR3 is TGTGCCACCAGCAGAGAGTACCCGACAGGGGGCTGGGGTTCACCCCTCCACTTT. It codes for CATSREYPTGGWGSPLHF.

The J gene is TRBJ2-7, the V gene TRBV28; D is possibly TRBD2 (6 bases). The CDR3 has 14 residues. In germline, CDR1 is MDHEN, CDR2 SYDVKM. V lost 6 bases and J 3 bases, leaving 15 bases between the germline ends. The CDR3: CASSPTGLDYEQYF. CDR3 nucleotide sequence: TGTGCCAGCAGCCCGACGGGACTCGACTACGAGCAGTACTTC.

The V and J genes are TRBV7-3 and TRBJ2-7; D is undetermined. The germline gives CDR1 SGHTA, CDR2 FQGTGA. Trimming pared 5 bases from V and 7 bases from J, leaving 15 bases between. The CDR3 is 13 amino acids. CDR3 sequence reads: CASSLGPSMEQYF. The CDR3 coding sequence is TGTGCCAGCAGCCTCGGTCCCTCTATGGAGCAGTACTTC.

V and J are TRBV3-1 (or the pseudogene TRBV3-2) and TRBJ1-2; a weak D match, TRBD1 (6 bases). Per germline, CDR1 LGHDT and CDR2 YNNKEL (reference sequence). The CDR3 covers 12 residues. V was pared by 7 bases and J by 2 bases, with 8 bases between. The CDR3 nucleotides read TGTGCCAGCAACACAGGGAACTATGGCTACACCTTC. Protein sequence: CASNTGNYGYTF.

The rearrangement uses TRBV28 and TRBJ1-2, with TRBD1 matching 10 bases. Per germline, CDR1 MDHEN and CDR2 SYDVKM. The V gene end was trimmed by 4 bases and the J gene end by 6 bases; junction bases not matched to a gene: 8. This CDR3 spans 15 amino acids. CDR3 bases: TGTGCCAGCAGTTACGCCCGGGGACAGGGGCATGGCTACACCTTC. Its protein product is CASSYARGQGHGYTF.

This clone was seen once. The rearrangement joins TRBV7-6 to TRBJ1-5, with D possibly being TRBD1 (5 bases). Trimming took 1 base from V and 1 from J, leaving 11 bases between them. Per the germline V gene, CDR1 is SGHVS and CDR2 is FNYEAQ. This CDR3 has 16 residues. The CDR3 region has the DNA TGTGCCAGCAGCTTAGAATCCAGGGCGAGCAATCAGCCCCAGCATTTT. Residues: CASSLESRASNQPQHF. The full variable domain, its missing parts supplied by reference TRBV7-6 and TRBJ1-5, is GAGVSQSPRYKVTKRGQDVALRCDPISGHVSLYWYRQALGQGPEFLTYFNYEAQQDKSGLPNDRFSAERPEGSISTLTIQRTEQRDSAMYRCASSLESRASNQPQHFGDGTRLSIL.

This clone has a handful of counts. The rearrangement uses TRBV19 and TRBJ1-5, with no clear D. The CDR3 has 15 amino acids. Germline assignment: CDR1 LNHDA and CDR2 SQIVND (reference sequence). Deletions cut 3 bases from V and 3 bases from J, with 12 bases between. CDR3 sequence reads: CASSILDTFNQPQHF. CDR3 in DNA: TGTGCCAGTAGTATCTTAGACACTTTCAATCAGCCCCAGCATTTT.

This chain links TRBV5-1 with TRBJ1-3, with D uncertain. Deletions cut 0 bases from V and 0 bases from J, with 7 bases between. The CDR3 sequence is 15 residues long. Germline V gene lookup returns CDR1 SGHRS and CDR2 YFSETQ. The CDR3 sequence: CASSLGSDSGNTIYF. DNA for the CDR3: TGCGCCAGCAGCTTGGGTTCAGACTCTGGAAACACCATATATTTT.

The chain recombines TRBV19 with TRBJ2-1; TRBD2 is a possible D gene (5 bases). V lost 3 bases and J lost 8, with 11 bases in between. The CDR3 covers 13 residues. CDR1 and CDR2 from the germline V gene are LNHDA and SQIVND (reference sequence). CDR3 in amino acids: CASSIYHGDEQFF. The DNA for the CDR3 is TGTGCCAGTAGTATTTACCACGGGGATGAGCAGTTCTTC.

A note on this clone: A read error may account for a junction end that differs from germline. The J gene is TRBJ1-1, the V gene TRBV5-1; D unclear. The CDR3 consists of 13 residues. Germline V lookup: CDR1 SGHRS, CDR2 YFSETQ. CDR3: CASSLAGFTEAFF. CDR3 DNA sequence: TGCGCCAGCAGTTTGGCGGGTTTTACTGAAGCTTTCTTT. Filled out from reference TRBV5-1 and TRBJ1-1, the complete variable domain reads KAGVTQTPRYLIKTRGQQVTLSCSPISGHRSVSWYQQTPGQGLQFLFEYFSETQRNKGNFPGRFSGRQFSNSRSEMNVSTLELGDSALYLCASSLAGFTEAFFGQGTRLTVV.

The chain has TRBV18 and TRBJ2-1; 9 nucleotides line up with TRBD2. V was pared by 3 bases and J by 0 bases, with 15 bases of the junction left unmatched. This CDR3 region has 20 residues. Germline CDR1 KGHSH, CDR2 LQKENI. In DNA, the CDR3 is TGTGCCAGCTCACCGATATTTTGGAGTCTAGCGGGGAGCTCCTACAATGAGCAGTTCTTC. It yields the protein CASSPIFWSLAGSSYNEQFF.

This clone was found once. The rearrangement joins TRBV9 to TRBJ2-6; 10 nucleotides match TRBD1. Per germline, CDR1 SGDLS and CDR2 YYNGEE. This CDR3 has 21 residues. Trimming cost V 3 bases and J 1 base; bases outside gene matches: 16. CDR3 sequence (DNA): TGTGCCAGCAGCGGAACCGGGACAGGGGTACCCCGGAGATCTGGGGCCAACGTCCTGACTTTC. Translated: CASSGTGTGVPRRSGANVLTF.

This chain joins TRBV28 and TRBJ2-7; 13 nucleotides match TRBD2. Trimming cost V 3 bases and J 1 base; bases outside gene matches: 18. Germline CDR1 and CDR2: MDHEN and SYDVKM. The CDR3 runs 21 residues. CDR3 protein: CASSLDLSLVTSGGLSYEQYF. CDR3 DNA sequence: TGTGCCAGCAGTTTGGATCTAAGCTTAGTGACTAGCGGGGGGCTATCCTACGAGCAGTACTTC.

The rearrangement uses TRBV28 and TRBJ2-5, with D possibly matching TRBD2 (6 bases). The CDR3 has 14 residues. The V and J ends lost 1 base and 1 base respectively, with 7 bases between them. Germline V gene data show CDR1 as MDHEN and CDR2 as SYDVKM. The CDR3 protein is CASSLLGGQETQYF. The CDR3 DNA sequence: TGTGCCAGCAGTTTATTGGGGGGCCAAGAGACCCAGTACTTC.

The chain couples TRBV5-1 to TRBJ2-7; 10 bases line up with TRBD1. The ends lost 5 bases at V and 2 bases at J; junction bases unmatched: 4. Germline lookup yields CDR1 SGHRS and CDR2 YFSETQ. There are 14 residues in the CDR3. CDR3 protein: CASSWGTGAYEQYF. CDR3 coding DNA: TGCGCCAGCAGTTGGGGGACAGGGGCCTACGAGCAGTACTTC.